This T cell receptor (beta chain) originates from a study of neoadjuvant anti-PD-1 for oral cavity cancer. As for the study in general: Non-progressing patients received a fourth nivolumab dose near day 43, then surgery on days 50-56.

Patients had HPV-negative, locally advanced oral cavity squamous cell carcinoma. Sequencing was performed with immunoSEQ multiplex PCR; in TCRdb, only in-frame clones are kept and a portion is missing. Among roughly 67,000 clones listed, around four fifths were seen once. The germline gives CDR1 SGHRS, CDR2 YFSETQ. Trimming took off 0 bases at V and 0 bases at J, with 13 bases between the two ends. The CDR3 extends over 16 amino acids. This receptor was identified in a person between 35 and 79 years old with oral cavity squamous cell carcinoma. This sample comprised PBMCs, obtained before nivolumab (anti-PD-1) treatment. This sequence joins TRBV5-1 and TRBJ2-7; D remains unclear. The CDR3 loop is CASSLATFRSSYEQYF. The DNA for the CDR3 is TGCGCCAGCAGCTTGGCCACCTTTAGGTCCTCCTACGAGCAGTACTTC.